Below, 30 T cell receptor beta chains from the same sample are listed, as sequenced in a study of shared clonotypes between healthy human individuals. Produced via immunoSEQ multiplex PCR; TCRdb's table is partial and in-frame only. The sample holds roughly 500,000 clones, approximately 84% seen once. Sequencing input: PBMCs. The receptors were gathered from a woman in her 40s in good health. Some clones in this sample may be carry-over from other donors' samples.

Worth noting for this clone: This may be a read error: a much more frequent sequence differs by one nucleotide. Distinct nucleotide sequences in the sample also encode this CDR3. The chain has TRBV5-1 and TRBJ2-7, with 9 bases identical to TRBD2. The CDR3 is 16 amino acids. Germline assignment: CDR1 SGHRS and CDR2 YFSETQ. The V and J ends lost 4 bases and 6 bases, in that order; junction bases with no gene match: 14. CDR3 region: CASSRVGPSGTVEQYF. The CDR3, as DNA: TGCGCCAGCAGCCGGGTAGGTCCTAGCGGGACCGTCGAGCAGTACTTC.

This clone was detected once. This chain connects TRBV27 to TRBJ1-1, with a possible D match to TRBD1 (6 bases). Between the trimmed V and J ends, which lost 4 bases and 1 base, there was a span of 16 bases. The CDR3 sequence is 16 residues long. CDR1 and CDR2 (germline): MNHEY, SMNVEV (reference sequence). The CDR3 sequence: CASSSVTGTRNTEAFF. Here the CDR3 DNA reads TGTGCCAGCAGTTCGGTAACAGGGACCCGGAACACTGAAGCTTTCTTT.

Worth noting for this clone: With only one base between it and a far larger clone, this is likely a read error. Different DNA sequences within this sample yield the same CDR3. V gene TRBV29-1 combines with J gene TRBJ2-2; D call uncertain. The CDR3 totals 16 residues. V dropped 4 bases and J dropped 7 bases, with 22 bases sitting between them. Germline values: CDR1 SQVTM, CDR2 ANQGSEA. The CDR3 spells CSVVGGPAGASGELFF. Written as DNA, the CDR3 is TGCAGCGTTGTAGGTGGTCCAGCAGGAGCTAGCGGGGAGCTGTTTTTT.

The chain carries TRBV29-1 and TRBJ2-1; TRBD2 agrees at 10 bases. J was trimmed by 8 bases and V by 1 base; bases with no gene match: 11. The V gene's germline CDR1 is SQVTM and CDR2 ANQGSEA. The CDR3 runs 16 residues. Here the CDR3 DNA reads TGCAGCGTTGAAGGTAGGGTAGCGGGAGGTATCGATGAGCAGTTCTTC. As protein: CSVEGRVAGGIDEQFF.

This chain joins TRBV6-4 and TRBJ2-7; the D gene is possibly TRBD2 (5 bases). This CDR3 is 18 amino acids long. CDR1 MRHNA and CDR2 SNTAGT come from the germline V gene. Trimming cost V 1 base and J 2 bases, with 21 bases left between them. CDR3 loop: CASSDLPPCNLGAYEQYF. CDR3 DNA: TGTGCCAGCAGTGACTTGCCCCCCTGCAACCTGGGAGCCTACGAGCAGTACTTC.

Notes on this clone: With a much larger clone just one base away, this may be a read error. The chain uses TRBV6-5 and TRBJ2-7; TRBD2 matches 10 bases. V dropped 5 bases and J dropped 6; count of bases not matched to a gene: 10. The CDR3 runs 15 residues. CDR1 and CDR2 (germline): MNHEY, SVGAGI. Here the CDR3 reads CASSPLAGETFEQYF. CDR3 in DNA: TGTGCCAGCAGTCCCCTAGCGGGAGAGACCTTCGAGCAGTACTTC.

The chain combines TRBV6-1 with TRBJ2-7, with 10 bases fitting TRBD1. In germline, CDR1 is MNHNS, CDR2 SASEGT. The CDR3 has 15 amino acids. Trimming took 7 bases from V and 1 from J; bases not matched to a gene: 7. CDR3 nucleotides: TGTGCCAGCACCGTGAGGGGACAGGGGTCCTACGAGCAGTACTTC. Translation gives CASTVRGQGSYEQYF.

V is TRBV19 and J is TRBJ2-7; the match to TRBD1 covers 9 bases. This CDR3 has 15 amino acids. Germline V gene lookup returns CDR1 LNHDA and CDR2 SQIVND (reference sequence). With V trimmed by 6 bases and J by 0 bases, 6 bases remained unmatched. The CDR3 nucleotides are TGTGCCAGTAGAAGGGACAGGGTAATCTCCTACGAGCAGTACTTC. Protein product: CASRRDRVISYEQYF.

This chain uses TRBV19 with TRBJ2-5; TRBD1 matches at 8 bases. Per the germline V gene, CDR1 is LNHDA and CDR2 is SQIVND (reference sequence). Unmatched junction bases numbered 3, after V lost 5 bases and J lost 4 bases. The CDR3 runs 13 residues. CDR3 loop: CASSDRGIETQYF. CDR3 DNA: TGTGCCAGTAGTGACAGGGGTATAGAGACCCAGTACTTC. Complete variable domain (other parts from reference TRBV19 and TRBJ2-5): DGGITQSPKYLFRKEGQNVTLSCEQNLNHDAMYWYRQDPGQGLRLIYYSQIVNDFQKGDIAEGYSVSREKKESFPLTVTSAQKNPTAFYLCASSDRGIETQYFGPGTRLLVL.

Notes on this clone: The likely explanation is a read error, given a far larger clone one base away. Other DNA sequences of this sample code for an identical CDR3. The CDR3 loop is CASSPGGVAEAFF. CDR3 sequence (DNA): TGTGCCAGCAGCCCAGGGGGAGTGGCTGAAGCCTTCTTT. The chain recombines TRBV7-2 with TRBJ1-1, with 7 bases lining up with TRBD1. Looked up from germline, CDR1 is SGHTA and CDR2 is FQGNSA. CDR3 length: 13 residues.

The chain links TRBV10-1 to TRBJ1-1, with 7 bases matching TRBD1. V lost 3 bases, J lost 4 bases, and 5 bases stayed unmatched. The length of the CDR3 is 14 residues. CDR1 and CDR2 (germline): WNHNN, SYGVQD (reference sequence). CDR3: CASSDRQGRTEAFF. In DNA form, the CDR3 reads TGCGCCAGCAGTGACCGACAGGGACGCACTGAAGCTTTCTTT.

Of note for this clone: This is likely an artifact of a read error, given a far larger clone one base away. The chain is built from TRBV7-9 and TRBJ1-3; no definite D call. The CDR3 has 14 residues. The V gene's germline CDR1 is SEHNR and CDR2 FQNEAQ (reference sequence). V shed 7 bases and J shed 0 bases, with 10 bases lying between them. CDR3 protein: CASILQRSGNTIYF. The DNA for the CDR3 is TGTGCCAGCATCCTACAACGCTCTGGAAACACCATATATTTT.

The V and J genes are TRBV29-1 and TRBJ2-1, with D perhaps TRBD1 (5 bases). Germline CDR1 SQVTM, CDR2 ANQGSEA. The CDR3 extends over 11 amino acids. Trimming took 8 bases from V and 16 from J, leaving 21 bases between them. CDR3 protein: CSTSSGPDNFF. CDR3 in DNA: TGCAGCACCTCGTCAGGGCCGGATAATTTCTTC.

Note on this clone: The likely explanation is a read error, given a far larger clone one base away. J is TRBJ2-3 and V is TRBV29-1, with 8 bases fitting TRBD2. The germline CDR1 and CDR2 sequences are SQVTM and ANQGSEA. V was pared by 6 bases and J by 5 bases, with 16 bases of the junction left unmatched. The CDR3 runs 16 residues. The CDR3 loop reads CSVEPQLADPIDTQYF. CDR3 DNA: TGCAGCGTCGAACCCCAACTAGCGGACCCCATAGATACGCAGTATTTT.

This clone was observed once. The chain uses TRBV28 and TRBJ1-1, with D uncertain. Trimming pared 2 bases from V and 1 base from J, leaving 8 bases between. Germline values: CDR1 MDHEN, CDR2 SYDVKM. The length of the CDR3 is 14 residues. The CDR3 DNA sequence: TGTGCCAGCAGTTTAGTCCAGAAGAACACTGAAGCTTTCTTT. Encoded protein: CASSLVQKNTEAFF.

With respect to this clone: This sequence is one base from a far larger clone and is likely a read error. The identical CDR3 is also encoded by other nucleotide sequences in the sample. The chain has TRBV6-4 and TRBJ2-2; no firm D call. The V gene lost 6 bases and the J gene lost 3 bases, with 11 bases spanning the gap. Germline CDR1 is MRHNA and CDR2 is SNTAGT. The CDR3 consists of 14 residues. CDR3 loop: CASSTSTDTGELFF. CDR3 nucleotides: TGTGCCAGCAGCACGTCGACTGACACCGGGGAGCTGTTTTTT.

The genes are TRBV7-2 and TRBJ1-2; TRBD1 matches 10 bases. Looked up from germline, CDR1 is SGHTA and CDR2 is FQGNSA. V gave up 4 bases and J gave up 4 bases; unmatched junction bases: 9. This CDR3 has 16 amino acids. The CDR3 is CASSSGQGGDVYGYTF. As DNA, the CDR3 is TGTGCCAGCAGCTCTGGACAGGGGGGAGATGTCTATGGCTACACCTTC.

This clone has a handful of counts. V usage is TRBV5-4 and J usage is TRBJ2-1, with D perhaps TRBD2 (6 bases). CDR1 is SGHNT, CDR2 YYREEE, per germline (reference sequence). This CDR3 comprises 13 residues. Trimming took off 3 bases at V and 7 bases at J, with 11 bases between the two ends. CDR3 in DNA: TGTGCCAGCAGCTGGGACTCGGGGAATGAGCAGTTCTTC. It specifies CASSWDSGNEQFF.

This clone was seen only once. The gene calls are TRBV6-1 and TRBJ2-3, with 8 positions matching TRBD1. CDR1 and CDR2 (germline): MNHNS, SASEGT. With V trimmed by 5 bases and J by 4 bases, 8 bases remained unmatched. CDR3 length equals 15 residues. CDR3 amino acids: CASSRGQGAADTQYF. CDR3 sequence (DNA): TGTGCCAGCAGTCGGGGTCAGGGGGCGGCAGATACGCAGTATTTT.

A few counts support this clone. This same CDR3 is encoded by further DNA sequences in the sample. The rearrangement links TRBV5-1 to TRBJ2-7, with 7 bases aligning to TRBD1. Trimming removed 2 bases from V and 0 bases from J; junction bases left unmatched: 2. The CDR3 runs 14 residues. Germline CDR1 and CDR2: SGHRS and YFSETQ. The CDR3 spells CASSFDRASYEQYF. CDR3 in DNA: TGCGCCAGCAGCTTTGACAGGGCCTCCTACGAGCAGTACTTC.

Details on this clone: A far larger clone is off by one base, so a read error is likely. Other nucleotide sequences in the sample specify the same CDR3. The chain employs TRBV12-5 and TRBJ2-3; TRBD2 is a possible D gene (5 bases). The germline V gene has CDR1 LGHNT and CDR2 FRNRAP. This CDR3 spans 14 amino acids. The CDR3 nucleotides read TGCGCTAGTGGCCTGGGCGGGCAAGGAGATACGCAGTATTTT. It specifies CASGLGGQGDTQYF.

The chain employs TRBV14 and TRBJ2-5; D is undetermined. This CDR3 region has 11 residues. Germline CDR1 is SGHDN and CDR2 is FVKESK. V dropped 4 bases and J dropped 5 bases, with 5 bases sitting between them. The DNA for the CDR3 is TGTGCCAGCAGCCTCGGGGAGACCCAGTACTTC. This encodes CASSLGETQYF.

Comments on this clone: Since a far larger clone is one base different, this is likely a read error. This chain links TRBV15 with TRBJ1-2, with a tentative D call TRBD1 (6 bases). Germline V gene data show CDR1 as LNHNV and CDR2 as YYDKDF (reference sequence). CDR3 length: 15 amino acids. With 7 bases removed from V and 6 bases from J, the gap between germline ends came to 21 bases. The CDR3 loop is CATMEHHREMDGYTF. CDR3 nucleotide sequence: TGTGCCACCATGGAACACCACAGGGAAATGGATGGCTACACCTTC.

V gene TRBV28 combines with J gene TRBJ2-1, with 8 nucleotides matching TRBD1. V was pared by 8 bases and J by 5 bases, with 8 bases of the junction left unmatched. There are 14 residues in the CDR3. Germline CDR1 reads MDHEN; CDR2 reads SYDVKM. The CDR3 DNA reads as TGTGCCAGCGATTCGGGACAGGACAACAATGAGCAGTTCTTC. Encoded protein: CASDSGQDNNEQFF.

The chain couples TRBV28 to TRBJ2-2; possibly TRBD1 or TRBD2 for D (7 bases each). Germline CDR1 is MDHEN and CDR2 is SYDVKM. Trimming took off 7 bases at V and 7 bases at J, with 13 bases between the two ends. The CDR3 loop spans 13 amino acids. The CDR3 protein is CASTRGRGGELFF. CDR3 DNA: TGTGCCAGCACCAGGGGGAGGGGCGGGGAGCTGTTTTTT. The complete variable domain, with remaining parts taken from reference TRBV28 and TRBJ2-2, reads DVKVTQSSRYLVKRTGEKVFLECVQDMDHENMFWYRQDPGLGLRLIYFSYDVKMKEKGDIPEGYSVSREKKERFSLILESASTNQTSMYLCASTRGRGGELFFGEGSRLTVL.

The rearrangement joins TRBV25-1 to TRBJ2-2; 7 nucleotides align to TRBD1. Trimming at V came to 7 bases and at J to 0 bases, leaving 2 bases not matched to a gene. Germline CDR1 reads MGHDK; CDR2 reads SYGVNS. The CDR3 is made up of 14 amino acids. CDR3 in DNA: TGTGCCAGCACCGACAGGGCGAACACCGGGGAGCTGTTTTTT. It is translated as CASTDRANTGELFF.

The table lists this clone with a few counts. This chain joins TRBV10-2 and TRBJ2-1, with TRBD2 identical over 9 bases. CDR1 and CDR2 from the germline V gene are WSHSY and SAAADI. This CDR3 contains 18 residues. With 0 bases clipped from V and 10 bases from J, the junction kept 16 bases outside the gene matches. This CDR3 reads CASSESPTVAGARGEQFF. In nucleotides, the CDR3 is TGCGCCAGCAGTGAGTCGCCCACAGTAGCGGGAGCTCGGGGGGAGCAGTTCTTC.

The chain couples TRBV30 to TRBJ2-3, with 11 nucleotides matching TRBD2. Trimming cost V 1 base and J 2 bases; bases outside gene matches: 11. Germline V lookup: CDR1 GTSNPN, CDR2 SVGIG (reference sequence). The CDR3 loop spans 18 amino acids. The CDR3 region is CAWSAGTSGFTSTDTQYF. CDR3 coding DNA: TGTGCCTGGAGTGCCGGGACTAGCGGATTTACTTCCACAGATACGCAGTATTTT.

CDR3 protein: CASSGCAEQYF. The CDR3 DNA reads as TGTGCCAGCAGCGGGTGTGCCGAGCAGTACTTC. The chain uses TRBV21-1 and TRBJ2-7. TRBV21-1 is designated a pseudogene. This CDR3 contains 11 residues.

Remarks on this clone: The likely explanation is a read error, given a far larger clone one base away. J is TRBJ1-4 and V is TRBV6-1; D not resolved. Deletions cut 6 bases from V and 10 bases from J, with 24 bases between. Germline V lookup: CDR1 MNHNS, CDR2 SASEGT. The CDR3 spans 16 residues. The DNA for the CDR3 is TGTGCCAGCAGCGAATCCCCCGCAGCGGCCGATGGAAAACTGTTTTTT. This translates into CASSESPAAADGKLFF.